This T cell receptor (beta chain) was documented in a study of T-cell reconstitution after alpha-beta-depleted transplantation in children. Findings of the study overall: T-cell counts and diversity at one year post-transplant came mainly from newly produced T cells. Recipient T cells and thymic progenitors that survived were the source of the high TCRbeta diversity seen at day 60 in some patients. Reportedly, roughly two months post-transplant, alpha-beta T cells arose from several hundred expanded graft clones.

A TCRbeta library incorporating unique molecular identifiers was prepared. TCRdb ran MiXCR on the PCR reads and lists one entry per CDR3 protein. The table has fewer than 350,000 distinct CDR3 sequences, 11% seen once. From germline, CDR1 is SGHRS and CDR2 YFSETQ. V lost 5 bases and J lost 0, with 13 bases in between. The CDR3 consists of 15 residues. This clonotype was seen at least ten times. Its antigen is undetermined. This sequence joins TRBV5-1 and TRBJ2-3; TRBD1 or TRBD2 may be the D gene (5 bases each). The origin of this receptor is a male patient aged 2 to 9 who had a stem cell transplant for chronic granulomatous disease, so the T cells may come from the graft donor. The source material was peripheral blood, sampled 180 days after TCRalphabeta/CD19-depleted stem cell transplant. The CDR3 sequence: CASRWGKTSTDTQYF. CDR3 in DNA: TGCGCCAGCAGATGGGGGAAAACTAGCACAGATACGCAGTATTTT.